This TCR beta chain originates from a study of cytomegalovirus exposure and HLA in healthy donors. There are 15 residues in the CDR3. J lost 6 bases, V lost 1 base, and 4 bases had no gene match. CDR1 and CDR2 (germline): SGHRS, YFSETQ. Primers: 60 Vbeta forward and 13 Jbeta reverse. Assay: immunoSEQ multiplex PCR; the TCRdb copy retains only in-frame clones and omits some. The table lists some 140,000 clones, 75% to 90% of them singletons. Worth noting for this clone: What it recognizes is unknown.

Notes on the study in general: In a later analysis, productive TCRs from donors in an Asian-associated ancestry cluster reportedly carried fewer N-insertions than the cohort mean.

The gene calls are TRBV5-1 and TRBJ2-1; 10 bases line up with TRBD1. Sequenced input: PBMCs. The sequence was obtained from a woman in her thirties in good health and CMV-seropositive. In DNA form, the CDR3 reads TGCGCCAGCAGCTTGTTGGGACAGGGGCTCAATGAGCAGTTCTTC. Its protein product is CASSLLGQGLNEQFF.